Here is one T cell receptor (beta chain) with its context. These data belong to a study of T-cell memory formation after mild COVID-19. MiXCR was run by TCRdb on the 5' RACE reads, yielding one entry per CDR3 protein. Here the sample spans 110,000 to 150,000 distinct CDR3 sequences, 11% to 15% being singletons. The CDR3 is made up of 17 amino acids. The germline gives CDR1 SGHRS, CDR2 YFSETQ. The junction had 13 bases not matched to a gene; V was cut back by 7 bases and J by 0 bases. The TCR originated in an adult woman who had mild COVID-19 (a few samples of this study predate the infection). Cell type and time point are not known. The rearrangement links TRBV5-1 to TRBJ1-5, with 7 bases identical to TRBD1. Sequencing input: PBMCs or a T cell subset sorted from them (not recorded which). The CDR3 DNA reads TGCGCCAGCGGAACAGGGGACCCGCTAAATAGCAATCAGCCCCAGCATTTT. This encodes CASGTGDPLNSNQPQHF. The whole variable domain, remainder taken from reference TRBV5-1 and TRBJ1-5, is KAGVTQTPRYLIKTRGQQVTLSCSPISGHRSVSWYQQTPGQGLQFLFEYFSETQRNKGNFPGRFSGRQFSNSRSEMNVSTLELGDSALYLCASGTGDPLNSNQPQHFGDGTRLSIL.